The 3 T cell receptor beta chains below come from one sample, sequenced in a study of T cell changes during pregnancy in multiple sclerosis. Assay used: immunoSEQ multiplex PCR; TCRdb lists only in-frame clones, some missing. The sample includes approximately 23,000 clones, roughly 89% of them seen just once. Here the sequenced sample was CD8+ T cells from peripheral blood mononuclear cells, taken in the first trimester of pregnancy. The receptor set was obtained from a female donor with multiple sclerosis, enrolled in a pregnancy study.

J is TRBJ1-1 and V is TRBV4-1; D not certain. Germline V gene data show CDR1 as MGHRA and CDR2 as YSYEKL. The germline V and J ends were trimmed by 0 bases and 6 bases, with 11 bases remaining between them. The CDR3 totals 14 residues. CDR3 sequence (DNA): TGCGCCAGCAGCCAAGATGTAACTCCCGCTGAAGCTTTCTTT. Its translation: CASSQDVTPAEAFF.

This rearrangement joins TRBV7-9 to TRBJ2-7; 7 bases fit TRBD2. The V segment lost 6 bases and the J segment 4 bases; nucleotides outside the gene matches: 6. The germline V gene has CDR1 SEHNR and CDR2 FQNEAQ (reference sequence). This CDR3 has 13 amino acids. Here the CDR3 reads CASSWGGVYEQYF. The DNA for the CDR3 is TGTGCCAGCAGTTGGGGGGGGGTTTACGAGCAGTACTTC.

This chain uses TRBV4-1 with TRBJ2-1, with 9 bases lining up with TRBD2. J lost 2 bases, V lost 6 bases, and 20 bases had no gene match. Germline V gene data show CDR1 as MGHRA and CDR2 as YSYEKL. The CDR3 extends over 20 amino acids. The CDR3, as DNA: TGCGCCAGCAGATCAAGGGTGGGGGCTAGCGGGACCCAACCCTACAATGAGCAGTTCTTC. This sequence encodes CASRSRVGASGTQPYNEQFF.